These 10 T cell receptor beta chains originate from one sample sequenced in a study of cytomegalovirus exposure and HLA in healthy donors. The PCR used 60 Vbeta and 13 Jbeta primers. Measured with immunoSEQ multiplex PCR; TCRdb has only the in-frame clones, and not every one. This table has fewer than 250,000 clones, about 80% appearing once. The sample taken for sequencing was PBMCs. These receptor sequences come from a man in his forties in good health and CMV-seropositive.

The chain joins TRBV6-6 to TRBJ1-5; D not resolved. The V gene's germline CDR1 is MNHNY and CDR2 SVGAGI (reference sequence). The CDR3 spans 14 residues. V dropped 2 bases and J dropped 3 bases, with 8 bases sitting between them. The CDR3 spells CASSYGTVNQPQHF. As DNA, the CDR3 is TGTGCCAGCAGTTACGGTACAGTCAATCAGCCCCAGCATTTT.

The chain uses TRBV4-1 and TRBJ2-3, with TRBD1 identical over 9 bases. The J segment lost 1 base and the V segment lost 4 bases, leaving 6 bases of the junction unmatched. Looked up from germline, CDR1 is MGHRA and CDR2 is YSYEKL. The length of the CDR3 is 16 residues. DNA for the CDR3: TGCGCCAGCAGCCTTAGGACAGGGGAGGGCACAGATACGCAGTATTTT. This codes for CASSLRTGEGTDTQYF.

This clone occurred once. The CDR3 loop reads CASSTSSGTSTEAFF. CDR3 coding DNA: TGCGCCAGCAGCACCTCCTCCGGGACATCCACTGAAGCTTTCTTT. This chain joins TRBV5-1 and TRBJ1-1; tentative D call: TRBD1 (6 bases). CDR1 is SGHRS and CDR2 is YFSETQ in the germline V gene. The CDR3 spans 15 residues. V lost 4 bases, J lost 4 bases, and 17 bases lay in between.

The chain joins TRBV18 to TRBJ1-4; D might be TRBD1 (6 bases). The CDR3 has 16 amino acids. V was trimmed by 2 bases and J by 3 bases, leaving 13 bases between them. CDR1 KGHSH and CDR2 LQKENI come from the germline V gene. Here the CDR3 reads CASSPSSSGANEKLFF. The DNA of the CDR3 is TGTGCCAGCTCACCATCTTCATCAGGGGCTAATGAAAAACTGTTTTTT.

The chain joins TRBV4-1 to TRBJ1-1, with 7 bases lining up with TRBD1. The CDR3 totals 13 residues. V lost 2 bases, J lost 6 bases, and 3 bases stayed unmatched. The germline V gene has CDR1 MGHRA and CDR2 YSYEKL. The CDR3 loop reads CASSQTGASEAFF. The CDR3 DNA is TGCGCCAGCAGCCAAACAGGGGCCTCTGAAGCTTTCTTT.

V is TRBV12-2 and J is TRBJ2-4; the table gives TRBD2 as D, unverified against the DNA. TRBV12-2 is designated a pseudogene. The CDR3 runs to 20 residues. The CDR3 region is CASRTKGRGGPLPAKNIQYF. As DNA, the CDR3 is TGTGCAAGTCGCACCAAAGGGCGGGGGGGCCCTTTACCAGCCAAAAACATTCAGTACTTC.

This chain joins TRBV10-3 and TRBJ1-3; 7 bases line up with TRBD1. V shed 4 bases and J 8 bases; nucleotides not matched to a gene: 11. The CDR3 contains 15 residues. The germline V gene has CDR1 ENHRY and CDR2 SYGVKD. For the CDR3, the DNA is TGTGCCATCAGTGGGGGGAGGACAGGAAGCGACACCATATATTTT. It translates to CAISGGRTGSDTIYF.

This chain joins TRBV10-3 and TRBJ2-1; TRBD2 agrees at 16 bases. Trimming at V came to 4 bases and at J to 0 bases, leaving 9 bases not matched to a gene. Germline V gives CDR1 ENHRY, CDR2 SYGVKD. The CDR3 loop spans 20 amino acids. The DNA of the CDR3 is TGTGCCATCAGTGGGACCTCGGGACTAGCGGGGGGGAGCTCCTACAATGAGCAGTTCTTC. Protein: CAISGTSGLAGGSSYNEQFF.

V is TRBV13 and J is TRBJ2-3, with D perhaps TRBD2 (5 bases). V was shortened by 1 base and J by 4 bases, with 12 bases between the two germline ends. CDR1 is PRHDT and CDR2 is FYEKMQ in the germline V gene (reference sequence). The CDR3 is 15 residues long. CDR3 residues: CASSLVPDGADTQYF. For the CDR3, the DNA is TGTGCCAGCAGCTTAGTGCCGGACGGGGCAGATACGCAGTATTTT.

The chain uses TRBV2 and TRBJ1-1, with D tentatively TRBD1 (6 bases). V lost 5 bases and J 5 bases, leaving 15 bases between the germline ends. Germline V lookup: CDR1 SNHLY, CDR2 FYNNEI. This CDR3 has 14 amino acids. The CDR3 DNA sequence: TGTGCCAGCAGTTCGTTCGAAGGGGGTACTGAAGCTTTCTTT. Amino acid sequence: CASSSFEGGTEAFF.